This record concerns one TCR beta chain sequence. Its antigen is currently unknown. From germline, CDR1 is SGHNT and CDR2 YYREEE (reference sequence). Trimming left V 4 bases short and J 5 bases short, with 13 bases between. The CDR3 covers 14 residues. No culture step preceded sequencing of the ex vivo isolated memory T cells. Here immunoSEQ multiplex PCR was the method, and the copy in TCRdb shows in-frame clones only, minus some. Here the sample spans fewer than 25,000 clones, over 90% being singletons. The data originate from a study of CD4 T cell repertoires in COVID-19. Looking at the study overall: Other coronavirus spike proteins restimulated relabeled CFSE-low cells expanded with IL-2 for over 8 days. Regarding the study as a whole: SARS-CoV and/or HKU1 spike cultures shared between about 6.5 and 25% of SARS-CoV-2 clonotypes.

The TCR sequence derives from a human donor who had COVID-19. The rearrangement joins TRBV5-4 to TRBJ2-1, with a tentative D call TRBD1 (6 bases). This specimen consisted of circulating follicular helper CD4+ T cells (cTfh) from blood, obtained before the COVID-19 pandemic. The CDR3 spells CASSVKTGDNEQFF. CDR3 in DNA: TGTGCCAGCAGCGTTAAGACAGGAGACAATGAGCAGTTCTTC.